The rows below give T cell receptor beta chains drawn from one sample of a study of OX40 agonist ivuxolimab in advanced cancers. Data came from immunoSEQ multiplex PCR; TCRdb stores just in-frame clones and leaves some out. Counted here are fewer than 75,000 clones, approximately 90% occurring once; the ten biggest clones make up 2% to 2.5%. The source material was CD4+ or CD8+ T cells sorted from blood, sampled in a trial of the OX40 agonist ivuxolimab. These TCRs come from an adult with an advanced solid tumor such as melanoma, head and neck, liver or kidney cancer. Each CDR3 is given with its conserved first and last residue. Fields, in order: V gene, clone size, D gene, J gene, CDR3 protein, CDR3 DNA. D genes are given only for firm matches. Some rows mark clone size as missing; the rest say once, few, many or name a class of expanded clone.

TRBV11-2	-	TRBD1	TRBJ2-5	CASSLDPGTGLGTQYF	TGTGCCAGCAGCTTAGACCCCGGGACAGGGTTGGGGACCCAGTACTTC
TRBV5-8	-	-	TRBJ1-2	CASSPQGWGGYTF	TGTGCCAGCAGCCCGCAGGGATGGGGTGGCTACACCTTC
TRBV5-1	-	-	TRBJ1-1	CASSLEGGWTEAFF	TGCGCCAGCAGCTTGGAGGGGGGATGGACTGAAGCTTTCTTT
TRBV7-8	-	TRBD2	TRBJ2-5	CASTQREVQETQYF	TGTGCCAGCACCCAGCGGGAGGTTCAAGAGACCCAGTACTTC
TRBV19	-	-	TRBJ2-7	CASNMNRGGLYEQYF	TGTGCCAGTAATATGAACCGAGGGGGACTCTACGAGCAGTACTTC
TRBV28	-	TRBD1	TRBJ1-1	CASSPGQEWNTEAFF	TGTGCCAGCAGTCCCGGACAGGAATGGAACACTGAAGCTTTCTTT
TRBV6-1	-	-	TRBJ1-1	CASSEYGGGLNTEAFF	TGTGCCAGCAGTGAATATGGTGGGGGCCTGAACACTGAAGCTTTCTTT
TRBV7-7	-	-	TRBJ2-5	CASSADWAKETQYF	TGTGCCAGCAGCGCCGACTGGGCCAAAGAGACCCAGTACTTC
TRBV7-2	few	-	TRBJ2-5	CASSFGQGETQYF	TGTGCCAGCAGCTTTGGCCAGGGGGAGACCCAGTACTTC
TRBV25-1	-	-	TRBJ1-2	CASRDSYPGYTF	TGTGCCAGCAGAGACAGCTACCCTGGCTACACCTTC
TRBV10-3	-	-	TRBJ2-1	CAISESRGGSYNEQFF	TGTGCCATCAGTGAGTCGAGGGGCGGATCCTACAATGAGCAGTTCTTC
TRBV7-2	few	-	TRBJ1-5	CASSLLGRVGQPQHF	TGTGCCAGCAGCTTACTGGGCAGGGTCGGCCAGCCCCAGCATTTT
TRBV6-6	-	-	TRBJ2-7	CASRPPGSAYEQYF	TGTGCCAGCAGGCCCCCGGGGAGCGCCTACGAGCAGTACTTC
TRBV5-6	-	-	TRBJ2-2	CASSLPGTWGDTGELFF	TGTGCCAGCAGCTTACCGGGGACATGGGGGGACACCGGGGAGCTGTTTTTT
TRBV18	few	-	TRBJ1-1	CASSSLVDTEAFF	TGTGCCAGCTCAAGTCTGGTGGACACTGAAGCTTTCTTT
TRBV28	-	TRBD1	TRBJ1-4	CASSSGQNNEKLFF	TGTGCCAGCAGTTCGGGACAGAATAATGAAAAACTGTTTTTT
TRBV28	-	-	TRBJ1-3	CASTEDGRGNTIYF	TGTGCCAGTACCGAGGACGGCCGGGGAAACACCATATATTTT
TRBV5-1	-	TRBD1	TRBJ1-2	CASSSLRQGGYGYTF	TGTGCCAGCAGCTCTCTCCGACAGGGAGGCTATGGCTACACCTTC
TRBV27	-	-	TRBJ1-2	CASSWDILTRGYTF	TGTGCCAGCAGTTGGGACATACTTACTAGAGGCTACACCTTC
TRBV18	-	TRBD1	TRBJ1-1	CASSPRRDRVVTEAFF	TGTGCCAGCTCCCCCCGGAGGGACAGGGTGGTCACTGAAGCTTTCTTT
TRBV5-5	-	-	TRBJ1-4	CASSLVGEKLFF	TGTGCCAGCAGCCTTGTAGGGGAAAAACTGTTTTTT
TRBV11-1	-	TRBD1	TRBJ2-7	CASSPRGTGRPEQYF	TGTGCCAGCAGCCCAAGGGGGACAGGGCGGCCCGAGCAGTACTTC
TRBV29-1	-	-	TRBJ2-1	CSVVGQGRVLF	TGCAGCGTTGTAGGTCAGGGGCGCGTTCTCTTC
TRBV11-3	-	-	TRBJ2-7	CASSLGGSGSSYEQYF	TGTGCCAGCAGCTTAGGTGGGAGCGGAAGCTCCTACGAGCAGTACTTC
TRBV30	few	TRBD1	TRBJ1-6	CAWGGPGQGVPLHF	TGTGCCTGGGGGGGTCCGGGACAGGGGGTCCCCCTCCACTTT
TRBV19	-	-	TRBJ2-2	CASSIVGGMNTGELFF	TGTGCCAGTAGTATAGTTGGCGGGATGAACACCGGGGAGCTGTTTTTT
TRBV5-1	-	-	TRBJ2-3	CASSPIPEADTQYF	TGCGCCAGCAGCCCCATCCCGGAAGCAGATACGCAGTATTTT
TRBV5-8	-	TRBD1	TRBJ2-7	CASSLEGQGKDEQYF	TGTGCCAGCAGCTTGGAAGGACAGGGGAAGGACGAGCAGTACTTC
TRBV21-1	-	-	TRBJ1-5	CAPVAFQPQHF	TGTGCCCCAGTCGCTTTTCAGCCCCAGCATTTT
TRBV19	-	TRBD1	TRBJ1-2	CASGNQGVGGYTF	TGTGCCAGTGGTAACCAGGGGGTCGGTGGCTACACCTTC
TRBV19	-	-	TRBJ2-3	CASSFRAEGDTQYF	TGTGCCAGTAGTTTCCGGGCTGAGGGAGATACGCAGTATTTT
TRBV4-2	-	TRBD2	TRBJ2-1	CASSLEIAGGRNEQFF	TGTGCCAGCAGCCTCGAAATAGCGGGGGGGAGAAATGAGCAGTTCTTC
TRBV27	few	-	TRBJ1-5	CASLEPQHF	TGTGCCAGCCTGGAGCCCCAGCATTTT
TRBV10-1	once	-	TRBJ2-3	CASGGSSTDTQYF	TGCGCCAGCGGAGGGTCTAGCACAGATACGCAGTATTTT
TRBV28	-	-	TRBJ1-1	CASRLTGSGEAFF	TGTGCCAGCAGGTTAACAGGGTCTGGGGAAGCTTTCTTT
TRBV2	-	-	TRBJ2-3	CASSSSLGSTQYF	TGTGCCAGCAGTTCATCACTAGGTTCTACGCAGTATTTT
TRBV28	-	-	TRBJ1-2	CASSGGHSIRGYTF	TGTGCCAGCAGCGGGGGGCATTCGATCCGCGGCTACACCTTC
TRBV5-4	-	-	TRBJ2-5	CASSFRRQDQETQYF	TGTGCCAGCAGCTTTAGAAGACAGGACCAAGAGACCCAGTACTTC
TRBV18	few	-	TRBJ1-3	CASSPRDPRNTIYF	TGTGCCAGCTCACCGAGGGATCCCCGAAACACCATATATTTT
TRBV11-2	-	TRBD1	TRBJ2-1	CASSRVAGTGHNEQFF	TGTGCCAGCAGCCGAGTAGCCGGGACAGGCCACAATGAGCAGTTCTTC
TRBV14	-	TRBD2	TRBJ2-3	CASSQWGGGNTDTQYF	TGTGCCAGCAGCCAATGGGGCGGGGGAAACACAGATACGCAGTATTTT
TRBV7-9	once	TRBD1	TRBJ1-2	CASSQWGTGGGIDGYTF	TGTGCCAGCAGCCAATGGGGGACAGGGGGCGGCATTGATGGCTACACCTTC